The 2 T cell receptor beta chains below all came from one sample that was sequenced in a study of T cells after yellow fever vaccination (dated by TCRdb to the late 2010s). Taken with the paper, the label for treatment or condition translates to: live attenuated yellow fever vaccine strain. The library came from 5' RACE. TCRdb lists the instrument as Illumina HiSeq 2500. TCRdb redid the processing of the public reads, applying fastp at Q25 and MiXCR, and retained in-frame beta chains. Rows with one shared CDR3 protein collapse into an entry with the most common genes and DNA. A total of almost 600,000 distinct CDR3 sequences appear in this sample, less than 15% of them only once. Jointly, the top ten make up more than 12% of the sample. This specimen was PBMCs, taken on the day of the yellow fever booster vaccination. These receptors came from a man aged 25-45 years who received the YFV17D yellow fever vaccine.

Of note for this clonotype: A much larger clonotype is one base distant, so this may be a read error. This chain links TRBV5-1 with TRBJ2-1; 7 bases line up with TRBD2. The J segment lost 10 bases and the V segment lost 5 bases, leaving 12 bases of the junction unmatched. Germline values: CDR1 SGHRS, CDR2 YFSETQ. CDR3 size: 14 residues. For the CDR3, the DNA is TGCGCCAGCAGTCCGGGACTACTAACCAAGGAGCAGTTCTTC. Amino acid sequence: CASSPGLLTKEQFF.

This clonotype occurred a few times. This rearrangement joins TRBV7-9 to TRBJ2-5; D ambiguous. This CDR3 contains 13 residues. The germline V gene has CDR1 SEHNR and CDR2 FQNEAQ (reference sequence). Deletions cut 2 bases from V and 5 bases from J, with 9 bases between. The CDR3 nucleotides are TGTGCCAGCAGCTTATATCCGGGTGAGACCCAGTACTTC. It codes for CASSLYPGETQYF. Looking up the rest from reference TRBV7-9 and TRBJ2-5 gives the full variable domain: DTGVSQNPRHKITKRGQNVTFRCDPISEHNRLYWYRQTLGQGPEFLTYFQNEAQLEKSRLLSDRFSAERPKGSFSTLEIQRTEQGDSAMYLCASSLYPGETQYFGPGTRLLVL.